This T cell receptor (beta chain) came from a study of T cell repertoires in cytomegalovirus infection (dated by TCRdb to the late 2010s). Background for the entire study: The peptide stimulations were aimed at well-studied HLA-B-restricted epitopes as well as recently identified HLA-C-restricted CMV epitopes, whose presentation resists viral immunomodulation. Donor HLA type was relevant to the analysis, as public TCR beta signatures indicated carriage of CMV infection together with the matching HLA type.

The germline ends are 5 bases apart after V is trimmed by 5 bases and J by 4 bases. For CDR1 and CDR2, the germline V gene lists MGHRA and YSYEKL. The CDR3, from cysteine to phenylalanine, totals 11 residues. Of all the DNA, just the CDR3 is kept, 33 bases in frame from base 1. Instrument used: Illumina HiSeq 1500. TCRdb handled the public reads itself, with Q25 trimming in fastp and clone calling in MiXCR, and kept productive beta chains. Every entry covers one CDR3 protein and lists the most common genes and DNA from its rows. The sample contains roughly 180,000 distinct CDR3 sequences, approximately 21% of them found a single time. The ten largest clones add up to roughly 25% of the sample. This clonotype occurred a few times. It lacks a known antigen. Base quality data are lacking; no much larger clone is found one base away. Sample treatment or condition, as interpreted from the label and publication: in vitro stimulation with specific CMV peptide epitopes to enrich CMV-specific T cells.

General study outcomes and caveats: The ex vivo response was dominated by HLA-C-restricted CMV-specific TCR beta clonotypes, which also provided the single most frequent clonotype in two of eight donors. In both this cohort and an independent cohort of 350 to 400 donors, the cumulative frequency of public TCR beta family members distinguished carriers of CMV infection plus the relevant HLA type.

This receptor was obtained from a human donor in good health (CMV status not recorded). Some clones in this sample may be carry-over from other donors' samples. The sequences come from CD8+ T cells from cultured PBMCs, collected from culture after CMV antigen stimulation. The chain employs TRBV4-1 and TRBJ1-2; no confident D gene assignment can be made. The bases are TGCGCCAGCAGCGGTTTCTATGGCTACACCTTC. Its translation reads: CASSGFYGYTF.